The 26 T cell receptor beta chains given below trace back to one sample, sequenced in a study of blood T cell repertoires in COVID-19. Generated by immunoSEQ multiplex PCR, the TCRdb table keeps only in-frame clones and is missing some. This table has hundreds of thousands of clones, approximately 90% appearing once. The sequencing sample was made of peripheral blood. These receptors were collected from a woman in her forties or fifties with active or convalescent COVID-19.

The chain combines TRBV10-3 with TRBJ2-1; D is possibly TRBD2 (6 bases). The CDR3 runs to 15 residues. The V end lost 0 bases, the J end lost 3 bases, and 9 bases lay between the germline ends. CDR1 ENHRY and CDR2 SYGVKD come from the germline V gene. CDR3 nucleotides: TGTGCCATCAGTGAGTCAGGACTAAACTACAATGAGCAGTTCTTC. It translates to CAISESGLNYNEQFF.

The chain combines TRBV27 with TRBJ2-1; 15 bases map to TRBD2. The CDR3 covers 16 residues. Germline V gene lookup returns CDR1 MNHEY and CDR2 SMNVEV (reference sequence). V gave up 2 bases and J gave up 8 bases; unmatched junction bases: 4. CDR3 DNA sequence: TGTGCCAGCAGTTTACGGACTAGCGGGGGGGCCTATGAGCAGTTCTTC. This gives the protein CASSLRTSGGAYEQFF.

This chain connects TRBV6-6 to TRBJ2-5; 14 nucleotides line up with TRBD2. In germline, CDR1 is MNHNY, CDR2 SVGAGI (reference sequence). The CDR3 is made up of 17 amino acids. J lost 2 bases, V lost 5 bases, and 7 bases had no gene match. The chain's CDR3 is CASSRGTSGRVQETQYF. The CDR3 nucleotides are TGTGCCAGCAGTCGGGGGACTAGCGGGAGAGTACAAGAGACCCAGTACTTC.

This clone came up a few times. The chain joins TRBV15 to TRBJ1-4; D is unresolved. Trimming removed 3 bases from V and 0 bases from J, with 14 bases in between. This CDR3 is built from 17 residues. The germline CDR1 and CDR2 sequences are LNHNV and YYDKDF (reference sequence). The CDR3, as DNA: TGTGCCACCAGCAGTATTAAGGGAGGTCCAACTAATGAAAAACTGTTTTTT. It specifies CATSSIKGGPTNEKLFF.

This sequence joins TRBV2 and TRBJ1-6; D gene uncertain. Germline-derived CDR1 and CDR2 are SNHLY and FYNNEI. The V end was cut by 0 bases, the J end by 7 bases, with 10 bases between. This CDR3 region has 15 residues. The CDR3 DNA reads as TGTGCCAGCAGTGAAGCCCCCGCGGGGAATTCACCCCTCCACTTT. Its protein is CASSEAPAGNSPLHF.

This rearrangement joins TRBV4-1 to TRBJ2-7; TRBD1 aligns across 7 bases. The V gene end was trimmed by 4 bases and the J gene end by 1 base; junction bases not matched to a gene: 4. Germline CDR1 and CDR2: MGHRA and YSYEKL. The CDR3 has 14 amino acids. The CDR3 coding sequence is TGCGCCAGCAGCCTTCGGGACAGTTCCTACGAGCAGTACTTC. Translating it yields CASSLRDSSYEQYF.

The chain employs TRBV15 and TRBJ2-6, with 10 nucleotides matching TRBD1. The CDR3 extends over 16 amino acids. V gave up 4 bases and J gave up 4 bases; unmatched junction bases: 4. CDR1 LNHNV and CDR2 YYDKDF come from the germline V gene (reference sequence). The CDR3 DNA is TGTGCCACCAGCAATGACAGGGGGCCGGGGGCCAACGTCCTGACTTTC. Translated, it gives CATSNDRGPGANVLTF.

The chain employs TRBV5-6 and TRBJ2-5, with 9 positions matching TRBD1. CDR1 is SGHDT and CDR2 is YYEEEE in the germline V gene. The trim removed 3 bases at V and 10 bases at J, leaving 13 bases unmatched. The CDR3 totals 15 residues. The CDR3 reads CASSWGDRAREVQYF. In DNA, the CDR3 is TGTGCCAGCAGCTGGGGGGACAGGGCTAGGGAGGTCCAGTACTTC. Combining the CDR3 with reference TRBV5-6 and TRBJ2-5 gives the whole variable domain DAGVTQSPTHLIKTRGQQVTLRCSPKSGHDTVSWYQQALGQGPQFIFQYYEEEERQRGNFPDRFSGHQFPNYSSELNVNALLLGDSALYLCASSWGDRAREVQYFGPGTRLLVL.

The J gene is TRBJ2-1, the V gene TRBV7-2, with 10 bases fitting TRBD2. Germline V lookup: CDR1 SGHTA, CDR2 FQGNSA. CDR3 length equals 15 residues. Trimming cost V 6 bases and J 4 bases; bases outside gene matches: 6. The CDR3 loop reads CASSATSGAYNEQFF. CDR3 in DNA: TGTGCCAGCAGTGCCACTAGCGGGGCTTACAATGAGCAGTTCTTC.

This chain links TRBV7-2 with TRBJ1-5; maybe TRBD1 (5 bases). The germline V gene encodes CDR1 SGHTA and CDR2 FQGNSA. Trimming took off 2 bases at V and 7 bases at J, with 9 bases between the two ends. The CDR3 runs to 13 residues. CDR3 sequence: CASSLMQGQPQHF. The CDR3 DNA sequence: TGTGCCAGCAGCTTAATGCAGGGACAGCCCCAGCATTTT.

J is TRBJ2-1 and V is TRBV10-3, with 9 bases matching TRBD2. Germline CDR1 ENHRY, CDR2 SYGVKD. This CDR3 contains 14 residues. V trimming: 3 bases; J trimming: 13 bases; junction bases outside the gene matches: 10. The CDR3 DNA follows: TGTGCCATCAGTGACGGGACTAGCAAAAATCACCAGTTCTTC. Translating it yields CAISDGTSKNHQFF.

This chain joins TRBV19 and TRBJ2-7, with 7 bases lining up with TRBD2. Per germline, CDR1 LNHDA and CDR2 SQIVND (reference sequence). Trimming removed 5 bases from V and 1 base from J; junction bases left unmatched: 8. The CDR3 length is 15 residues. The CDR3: CASSSASGASYEQYF. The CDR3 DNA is TGTGCCAGTAGTTCGGCTAGCGGAGCGTCCTACGAGCAGTACTTC.

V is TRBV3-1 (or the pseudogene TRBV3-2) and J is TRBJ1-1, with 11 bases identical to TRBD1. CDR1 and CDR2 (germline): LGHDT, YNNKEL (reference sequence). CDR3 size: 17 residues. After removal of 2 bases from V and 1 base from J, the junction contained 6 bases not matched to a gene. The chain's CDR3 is CASSQTDRGRKNTEAFF. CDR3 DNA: TGTGCCAGCAGCCAAACGGACAGGGGGCGAAAGAACACTGAAGCTTTCTTT.

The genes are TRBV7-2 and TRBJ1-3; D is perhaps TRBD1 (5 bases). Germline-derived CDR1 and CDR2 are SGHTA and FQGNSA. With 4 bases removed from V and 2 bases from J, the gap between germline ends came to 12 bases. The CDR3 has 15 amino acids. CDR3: CASSSQGSPGNTIYF. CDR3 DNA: TGTGCCAGCAGCTCCCAGGGCAGTCCTGGAAACACCATATATTTT.

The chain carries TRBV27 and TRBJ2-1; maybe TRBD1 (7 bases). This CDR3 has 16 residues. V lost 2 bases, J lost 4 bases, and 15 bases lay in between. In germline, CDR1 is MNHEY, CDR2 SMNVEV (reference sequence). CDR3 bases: TGTGCCAGCAGTTTAACACCAGGGGGGTTTTACAATGAGCAGTTCTTC. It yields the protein CASSLTPGGFYNEQFF.

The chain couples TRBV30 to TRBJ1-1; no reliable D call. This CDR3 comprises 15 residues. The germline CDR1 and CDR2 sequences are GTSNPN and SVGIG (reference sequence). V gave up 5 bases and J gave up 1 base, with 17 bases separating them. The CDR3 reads CAWGGSGLSNTEAFF. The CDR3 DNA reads TGTGCCTGGGGCGGCTCGGGTCTCTCGAACACTGAAGCTTTCTTT.

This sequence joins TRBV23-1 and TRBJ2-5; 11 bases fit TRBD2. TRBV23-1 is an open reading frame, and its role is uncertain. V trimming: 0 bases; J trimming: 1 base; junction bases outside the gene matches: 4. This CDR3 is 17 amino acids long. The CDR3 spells CASSQSRTSGPQETQYF. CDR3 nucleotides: TGCGCCAGCAGTCAATCGAGGACTAGCGGGCCCCAAGAGACCCAGTACTTC.

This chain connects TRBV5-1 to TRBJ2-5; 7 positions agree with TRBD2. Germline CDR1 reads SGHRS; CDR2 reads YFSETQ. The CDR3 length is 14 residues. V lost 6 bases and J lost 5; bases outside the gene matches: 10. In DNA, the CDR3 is TGCGCCAGCAACATGGGGGGGACTCGCGAGACCCAGTACTTC. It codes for CASNMGGTRETQYF. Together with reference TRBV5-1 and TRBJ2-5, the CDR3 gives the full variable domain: KAGVTQTPRYLIKTRGQQVTLSCSPISGHRSVSWYQQTPGQGLQFLFEYFSETQRNKGNFPGRFSGRQFSNSRSEMNVSTLELGDSALYLCASNMGGTRETQYFGPGTRLLVL.

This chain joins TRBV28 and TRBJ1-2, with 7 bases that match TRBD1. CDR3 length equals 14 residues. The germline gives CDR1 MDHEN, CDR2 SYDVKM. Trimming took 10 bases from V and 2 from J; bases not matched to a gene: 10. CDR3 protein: CATTALQGNYGYTF. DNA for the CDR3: TGTGCCACCACCGCCCTACAGGGGAACTATGGCTACACCTTC.

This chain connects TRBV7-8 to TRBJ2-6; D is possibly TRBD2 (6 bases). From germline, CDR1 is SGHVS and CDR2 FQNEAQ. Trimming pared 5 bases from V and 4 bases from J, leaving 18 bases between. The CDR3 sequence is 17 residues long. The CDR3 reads CASSRIGTLQGANVLTF. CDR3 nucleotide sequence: TGTGCCAGCAGCCGGATCGGGACTCTTCAGGGGGCCAACGTCCTGACTTTC.

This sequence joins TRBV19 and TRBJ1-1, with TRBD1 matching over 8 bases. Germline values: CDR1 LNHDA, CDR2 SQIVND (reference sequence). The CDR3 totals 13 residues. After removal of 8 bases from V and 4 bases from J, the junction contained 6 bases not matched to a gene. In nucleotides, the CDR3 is TGTGCCAGTGGACAGGGAAGGAGCACTGAAGCTTTCTTT. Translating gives CASGQGRSTEAFF.

The CDR3: CASSPTSGAETQYF. Written as DNA, the CDR3 is TGTGCCAGCTCACCTACTAGCGGGGCAGAGACCCAGTACTTC. The gene calls are TRBV18 and TRBJ2-5, with TRBD2 matching over 10 bases. Trimming at V came to 3 bases and at J to 4 bases, leaving 2 bases not matched to a gene. Germline-derived CDR1 and CDR2 are KGHSH and LQKENI. This CDR3 spans 14 amino acids.

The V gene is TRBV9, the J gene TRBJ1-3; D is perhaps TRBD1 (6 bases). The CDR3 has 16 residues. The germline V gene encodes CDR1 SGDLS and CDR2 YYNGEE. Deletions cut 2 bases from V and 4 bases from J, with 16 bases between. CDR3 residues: CASSVRSDRLGNTIYF. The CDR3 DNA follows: TGTGCCAGCAGCGTGAGGTCAGACAGGTTGGGAAACACCATATATTTT. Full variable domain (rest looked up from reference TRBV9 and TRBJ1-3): DSGVTQTPKHLITATGQRVTLRCSPRSGDLSVYWYQQSLDQGLQFLIQYYNGEERAKGNILERFSAQQFPDLHSELNLSSLELGDSALYFCASSVRSDRLGNTIYFGEGSWLTVV.

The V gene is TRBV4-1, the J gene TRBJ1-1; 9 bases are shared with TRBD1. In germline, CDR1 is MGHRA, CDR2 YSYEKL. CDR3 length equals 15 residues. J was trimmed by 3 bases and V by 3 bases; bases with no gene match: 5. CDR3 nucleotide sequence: TGCGCCAGCAGCCAGTCACAGGGGGCATACACTGAAGCTTTCTTT. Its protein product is CASSQSQGAYTEAFF.

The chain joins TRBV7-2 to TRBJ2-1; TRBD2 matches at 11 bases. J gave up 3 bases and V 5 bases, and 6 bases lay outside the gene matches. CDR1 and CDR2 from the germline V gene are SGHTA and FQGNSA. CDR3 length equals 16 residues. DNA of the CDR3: TGTGCCAGCAGCAAGACTAGCGGGACCTTCTACAATGAGCAGTTCTTC. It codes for CASSKTSGTFYNEQFF.

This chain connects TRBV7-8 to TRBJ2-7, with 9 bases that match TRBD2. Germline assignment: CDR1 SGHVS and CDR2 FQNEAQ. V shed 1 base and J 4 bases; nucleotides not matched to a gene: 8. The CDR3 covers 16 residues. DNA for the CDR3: TGTGCCAGCAGCTTAGAAGGGGGACTAGCAGCTTACGAGCAGTACTTC. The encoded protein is CASSLEGGLAAYEQYF.